The next 25 T cell receptor beta chains were all read from a single sample in a study of regulatory T cells in long-lasting Graves disease. Described time point: persistent/refractory GD, antithyroid drugs over 5 years with positive TRAb. PBMCs provided the RNA from which the TCR library was made. In building TCR beta libraries, iRepertoire HTBI primers were used together with Arm-PCR of CDR3 regions. TCRdb passed the multiplex PCR reads through MiXCR, listing each CDR3 protein once. The sample has fewer than 600,000 distinct CDR3 sequences, approximately 22% seen once. This specimen consisted of peripheral blood mononuclear cells (PBMCs), obtained when the disease was refractory, from a patient treated with antithyroid drugs. These receptors were taken from a female donor with Graves disease.

Only a few counts were recorded for this clonotype. The rearrangement joins TRBV19 to TRBJ1-1; 7 bases are a match to TRBD1. The CDR3 runs 15 residues. J was trimmed by 0 bases and V by 6 bases; bases with no gene match: 7. Germline values: CDR1 LNHDA, CDR2 SQIVND (reference sequence). CDR3 DNA: TGTGCCAGTAGCCGGGGGGGACAGCTGAACACTGAAGCTTTCTTT. It translates to CASSRGGQLNTEAFF. Looking up the rest from reference TRBV19 and TRBJ1-1 gives the full variable domain: DGGITQSPKYLFRKEGQNVTLSCEQNLNHDAMYWYRQDPGQGLRLIYYSQIVNDFQKGDIAEGYSVSREKKESFPLTVTSAQKNPTAFYLCASSRGGQLNTEAFFGQGTRLTVV.

This clonotype occurred a few times. The chain links TRBV4-3 to TRBJ2-7, with D uncertain. Germline-derived CDR1 and CDR2 are LGHNA and YSLEER. V was shortened by 0 bases and J by 6 bases, with 12 bases between the two germline ends. The length of the CDR3 is 14 residues. The CDR3 nucleotides read TGCGCCAGCAGCCAAGAACCAGCGTCCGGCGAGCAGTACTTC. The encoded protein is CASSQEPASGEQYF.

As concerns this clonotype: With a much larger clone just one base away, this may be a read error. The rearrangement joins TRBV28 to TRBJ1-5; 10 nucleotides agree with TRBD1. J gave up 6 bases and V 5 bases, and 7 bases lay outside the gene matches. The CDR3 length is 15 residues. Germline V gives CDR1 MDHEN, CDR2 SYDVKM. The CDR3 nucleotides read TGTGCCAGCAGTGACGGGACAGGGGCGAGTCAGCCCCAGCATTTT. It is translated as CASSDGTGASQPQHF.

This chain connects TRBV7-2 to TRBJ1-1, with D possibly being TRBD1 (6 bases). Germline lookup yields CDR1 SGHTA and CDR2 FQGNSA. Trimming took 5 bases from V and 7 from J, leaving 8 bases between them. The CDR3 has 11 residues. CDR3 DNA sequence: TGTGCCAGCAGCAGGACAGTTGAAGCTTTCTTT. Its protein product is CASSRTVEAFF.

This clonotype came up a few times. This chain joins TRBV10-3 and TRBJ2-7; D gene ambiguous. This CDR3 comprises 13 residues. V lost 3 bases and J lost 5, with 11 bases in between. CDR1 ENHRY and CDR2 SYGVKD come from the germline V gene. The CDR3 DNA reads as TGTGCCATCAGTGACCAGGTCTGGGACGAGCAGTACTTC. Translating it yields CAISDQVWDEQYF.

Many counts were recorded for this clonotype. The V and J genes are TRBV15 and TRBJ1-2, with D unclear. This CDR3 is built from 13 residues. The germline CDR1 and CDR2 sequences are LNHNV and YYDKDF (reference sequence). V lost 0 bases and J 7 bases, leaving 9 bases between the germline ends. The CDR3 sequence is CATSRDGPGGYTF. The CDR3 region has the DNA TGTGCCACCAGCAGAGATGGTCCAGGTGGCTACACCTTC.

The V and J genes are TRBV18 and TRBJ2-4, with 7 bases that match TRBD2. This CDR3 contains 15 residues. V shed 3 bases and J 0 bases; nucleotides not matched to a gene: 2. The germline V gene has CDR1 KGHSH and CDR2 LQKENI. Here the CDR3 DNA reads TGTGCCAGCTCACCCAGCGGGATAGCCAAAAACATTCAGTACTTC. Amino acids: CASSPSGIAKNIQYF.

The table lists this clonotype with a count of one. The chain has TRBV28 and TRBJ2-5; TRBD2 matches 14 bases. Matching the DNA end better, TRBJ2-1 makes the J call doubtful. Looked up from germline, CDR1 is MDHEN and CDR2 is SYDVKM. The CDR3 length is 15 residues. For the CDR3, the DNA is TGTGCCACCCTAATCGGGACTAGCGGGAGTCACGAGCAGTTCTTC. Translating it yields CATLIGTSGSHEQFF.

V is TRBV7-9 and J is TRBJ2-3, with a tentative D call TRBD2 (5 bases). This CDR3 is built from 16 residues. V gave up 1 base and J gave up 0 bases, with 11 bases separating them. Germline V gene lookup returns CDR1 SEHNR and CDR2 FQNEAQ (reference sequence). CDR3 DNA sequence: TGTGCCAGCAGCTTAGTTGTACTAGGGAGCACAGATACGCAGTATTTT. This translates into CASSLVVLGSTDTQYF.

V gene TRBV30 combines with J gene TRBJ1-1; unclear D gene. V was shortened by 4 bases and J by 1 base, with 1 base between the two germline ends. The CDR3 has 10 residues. From germline, CDR1 is GTSNPN and CDR2 SVGIG (reference sequence). In DNA, the CDR3 is TGTGCCTGGAAGAACACTGAAGCTTTCTTT. Translation: CAWKNTEAFF.

This clonotype was observed many times. The V and J genes are TRBV2 and TRBJ2-5; TRBD1 aligns across 9 bases. The better agreement between TRBJ2-1 and the DNA end casts doubt on the J call. Germline CDR1 reads SNHLY; CDR2 reads FYNNEI. The CDR3 spans 14 residues. The CDR3 region is CASKDRGQYNEQFF. CDR3 sequence (DNA): TGTGCCAGCAAGGACAGGGGTCAATACAATGAGCAGTTCTTC.

The sample holds many counts of this clonotype. The V and J genes are TRBV20-1 and TRBJ2-4, with 7 bases identical to TRBD2. Looked up from germline, CDR1 is DFQATT and CDR2 is SNEGSKA (reference sequence). The CDR3 length is 17 residues. The V gene end was trimmed by 1 base and the J gene end by 0 bases; junction bases not matched to a gene: 9. Here the CDR3 reads CSARGESGIPAKNIQYF. For the CDR3, the DNA is TGCAGTGCTAGAGGTGAAAGCGGGATCCCAGCCAAAAACATTCAGTACTTC.

Points on this clonotype: It may be a read error: a sequence one base away is much more abundant. The gene calls are TRBV2 and TRBJ1-4, with unresolved D. CDR1 and CDR2 (germline): SNHLY, FYNNEI. This CDR3 region has 15 residues. V shed 3 bases and J shed 2 bases, with 10 bases lying between them. The CDR3 nucleotides are TGTGCCAGCAGTGATGAGCGGGCGACTAATGAAAAACTGTTTTTT. Translation gives CASSDERATNEKLFF.

This clonotype has ten or more counts. The CDR3 DNA sequence: TGTGCCAGCAGTGAAGTTTGGCCTTCCCCTGGCTACACCTTC. Protein: CASSEVWPSPGYTF. The J gene is TRBJ1-2, the V gene TRBV6-1; D gene unclear. The CDR3 is 14 amino acids. Germline V CDR1 and CDR2: MNHNS, SASEGT. V lost 1 base and J 7 bases, leaving 13 bases between the germline ends.

The J gene is TRBJ2-7, the V gene TRBV18; D is possibly TRBD1 (6 bases). The CDR3 loop spans 15 amino acids. Trimming removed 2 bases from V and 7 bases from J, with 18 bases in between. Per germline, CDR1 KGHSH and CDR2 LQKENI. CDR3 in DNA: TGTGCCAGCTCACCATGTCGGGACACAGCGCAAGAGCAGTACTTC. It encodes CASSPCRDTAQEQYF.

This clonotype was observed a handful of times. This chain uses TRBV14 with TRBJ2-7; 13 positions agree with TRBD2. CDR3 length: 16 amino acids. V shed 4 bases and J 3 bases; nucleotides not matched to a gene: 6. Germline V gives CDR1 SGHDN, CDR2 FVKESK. In DNA, the CDR3 is TGTGCCAGCAGCCCCGGACTAGCGGGAGTGTACTACGAGCAGTACTTC. This codes for CASSPGLAGVYYEQYF.

This clonotype was counted many times. The junction shows a germline mismatch at one end, possibly a read error. The V and J genes are TRBV2 and TRBJ1-5; 7 bases agree with TRBD1. Germline loops: CDR1 SNHLY, CDR2 FYNNEI. The CDR3 is 12 amino acids. The CDR3 sequence is CASDRVPQPQRF. The DNA for the CDR3 is TGTGCCAGCGACAGGGTACCTCAGCCCCAGCGTTTT.

The rearrangement links TRBV6-2 or TRBV6-3 to TRBJ1-3; D is undetermined. V lost 6 bases and J lost 0, with 18 bases in between. Germline CDR1 is MNHEY and CDR2 is SVGEGT. The CDR3 loop spans 17 amino acids. The CDR3 bases are TGTGCCAGCAGGGCCTTACTCGTGTCCGACTCTGGAAACACCATATATTTT. Translated: CASRALLVSDSGNTIYF.

This chain links TRBV6-1 with TRBJ1-1; D is possibly TRBD1 (5 bases). Looked up from germline, CDR1 is MNHNS and CDR2 is SASEGT. V shed 5 bases and J shed 0 bases, with 13 bases lying between them. CDR3 length: 15 amino acids. The CDR3 region has the DNA TGTGCCAGCAGTCCCAGACAGATTGTGAACACTGAAGCTTTCTTT. It specifies CASSPRQIVNTEAFF.

The chain links TRBV5-1 to TRBJ2-3; D may be TRBD1 or TRBD2 (6 bases each). Per germline, CDR1 SGHRS and CDR2 YFSETQ. The length of the CDR3 is 16 residues. V dropped 4 bases and J dropped 1 base, with 16 bases sitting between them. The CDR3, as DNA: TGCGCCAGCAGCCCGATCCAGGGGACTGGCACAGATACGCAGTATTTT. As protein: CASSPIQGTGTDTQYF.

This clonotype was observed at least ten times. The chain combines TRBV7-2 with TRBJ1-1; D is perhaps TRBD1 (5 bases). Trimming removed 2 bases at V and 4 bases at J, with 11 bases between. CDR1 is SGHTA and CDR2 is FQGNSA in the germline V gene. The CDR3 loop spans 14 amino acids. Here the CDR3 reads CASSLQGGGTEAFF. In DNA form, the CDR3 reads TGTGCCAGCAGCTTACAGGGCGGGGGCACTGAAGCTTTCTTT.

The chain carries TRBV7-3 and TRBJ1-6, with a tentative D call TRBD1 (5 bases). Germline loops: CDR1 SGHTA, CDR2 FQGTGA. CDR3 size: 15 residues. Trimming removed 2 bases at V and 9 bases at J, with 14 bases between. CDR3 nucleotides: TGTGCCAGCAGCTTAGGGGCCGGGACGGTTTCACCCCTCCACTTT. Its translation: CASSLGAGTVSPLHF.

There are many counts of this clonotype. In DNA, the CDR3 is TGTGCCAGCAGTTACCGGGGGACAGGGGTAGATGGCTACACCTTC. Translated: CASSYRGTGVDGYTF. The J gene is TRBJ1-2, the V gene TRBV6-2 or TRBV6-3, with 10 bases lining up with TRBD1. Trimming at V came to 2 bases and at J to 6 bases, leaving 6 bases not matched to a gene. The CDR3 covers 15 residues. Germline V CDR1 and CDR2: MNHEY, SVGEGT.

This clonotype was detected only a few times. The chain uses TRBV7-8 and TRBJ1-2, with D possibly TRBD1 on 5 matching bases. The CDR3 length is 14 residues. Trimming left V 0 bases short and J 7 bases short, with 12 bases between. CDR1 and CDR2 (germline): SGHVS, FQNEAQ. CDR3 residues: CASSLAAGVGGYTF. The CDR3 DNA sequence: TGTGCCAGCAGCTTAGCGGCGGGGGTAGGTGGCTACACCTTC.

This clonotype was seen ten or more times. The chain couples TRBV2 to TRBJ2-7, with 9 bases lining up with TRBD1. Trimming removed 5 bases from V and 6 bases from J; junction bases left unmatched: 11. This CDR3 spans 15 amino acids. CDR1 and CDR2 from the germline V gene are SNHLY and FYNNEI. The DNA of the CDR3 is TGTGCCAGCAGTCCATCCGGGACAGGGTCTTTCGAGCAGTACTTC. Amino acids: CASSPSGTGSFEQYF.